The sequence of this TCR beta chain was determined in a study of cytomegalovirus exposure and HLA in healthy donors. Points from the study as a whole: In an earlier analysis, productive rearrangement rates for most beta V segments clustered near 87% or 30%. V- and J-gene trimming of TCR beta was linked (in a later analysis) to a missense DCLRE1C variant. An assumption of roughly uniform sequencing depth across donors underlay the presence/absence analyses.

As concerns this clone: The antigen remains undetermined.

The J segment lost 7 bases and the V segment lost 3 bases, leaving 2 bases of the junction unmatched. Germline V gene sequence: CDR1 SGHTA, CDR2 FQGTGA. The CDR3 extends over 13 amino acids. Primers: 60 Vbeta forward and 13 Jbeta reverse. Only in-frame clones appear in the TCRdb table, and some are missing; sequencing was by immunoSEQ multiplex PCR. The table has fewer than 250,000 clones, 82% seen once; the top ten hold approximately 6%. The origin of this receptor is a man between 40 and 49 years old in good health and CMV-seropositive. V and J are TRBV7-3 and TRBJ2-1; TRBD1 aligns across 8 bases. The specimen sequenced was PBMCs. The CDR3 DNA reads TGTGCCAGCAGCTTGGACAGGGAGAATGAGCAGTTCTTC. It codes for CASSLDRENEQFF.